This T cell receptor (beta chain) was identified in a study of cytomegalovirus exposure and HLA in healthy donors. About the research overall: When 398 donors were genotyped, approximately 80% of them were found to fall in the Caucasian-associated ancestry cluster.

Both 60 Vbeta primers and 13 Jbeta primers went into the PCR. Assay: immunoSEQ multiplex PCR; the TCRdb copy retains only in-frame clones and omits some. Of roughly 150,000 clones in the sample, around 80% are singletons; the top ten hold approximately 6.2%. This CDR3 region has 17 residues. Germline assignment: CDR1 SGHNT and CDR2 YYREEE (reference sequence). The J segment lost 6 bases and the V segment lost 0 bases, leaving 13 bases of the junction unmatched. Sequencing input: PBMCs. The clonotype originates from a man between 40 and 49 years old in good health and CMV-seropositive. This rearrangement joins TRBV5-4 to TRBJ2-5; 8 nucleotides align to TRBD1. CDR3 protein: CASSLGGQGTLGKTQYF. The CDR3 DNA follows: TGTGCCAGCAGCTTGGGTGGACAGGGCACCCTAGGAAAGACCCAGTACTTC.